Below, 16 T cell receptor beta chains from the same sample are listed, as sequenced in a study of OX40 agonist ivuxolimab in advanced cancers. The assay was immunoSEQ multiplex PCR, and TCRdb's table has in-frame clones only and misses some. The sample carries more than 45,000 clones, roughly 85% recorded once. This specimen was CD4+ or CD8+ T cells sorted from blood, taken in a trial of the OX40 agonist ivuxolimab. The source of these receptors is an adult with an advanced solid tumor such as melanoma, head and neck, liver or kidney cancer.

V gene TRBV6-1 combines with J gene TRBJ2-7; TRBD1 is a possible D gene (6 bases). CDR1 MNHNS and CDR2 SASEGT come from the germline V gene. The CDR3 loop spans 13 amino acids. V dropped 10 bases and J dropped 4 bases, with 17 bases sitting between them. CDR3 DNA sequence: TGTGCCACCCACAGAGGGCAGGGGTACGAGCAGTACTTC. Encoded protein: CATHRGQGYEQYF.

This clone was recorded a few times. The CDR3 coding sequence is TGTGCCACCAGCAGAGATCATTTAGTGGACGAGCAGTACTTC. It translates to CATSRDHLVDEQYF. The J gene is TRBJ2-7, the V gene TRBV15; no clear D gene. Trimming left V 0 bases short and J 5 bases short, with 11 bases between. CDR3 size: 14 residues. CDR1 LNHNV and CDR2 YYDKDF come from the germline V gene (reference sequence).

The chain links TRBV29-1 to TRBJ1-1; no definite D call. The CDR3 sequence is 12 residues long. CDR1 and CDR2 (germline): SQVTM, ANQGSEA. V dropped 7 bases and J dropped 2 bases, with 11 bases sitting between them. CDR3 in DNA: TGCAGCGCCGCGAGCGTAAACACTGAAGCTTTCTTT. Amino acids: CSAASVNTEAFF.

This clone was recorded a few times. The CDR3 DNA follows: TGCGCCAGCAGCCAAGTGTGGCTGGAGGGAGCGGGGAAGACCCAGTACTTC. Protein: CASSQVWLEGAGKTQYF. The V call is TRBV4-1, the J call TRBJ2-5; 7 bases line up with TRBD2. CDR1 is MGHRA and CDR2 is YSYEKL in the germline V gene. Unmatched junction bases numbered 14, after V lost 1 base and J lost 6 bases. The CDR3 totals 17 residues.

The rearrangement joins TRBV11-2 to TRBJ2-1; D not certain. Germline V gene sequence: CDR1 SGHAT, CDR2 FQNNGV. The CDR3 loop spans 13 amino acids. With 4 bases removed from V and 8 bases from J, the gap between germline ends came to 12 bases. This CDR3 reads CASSSSRYYEQFF. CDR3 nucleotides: TGTGCCAGCAGCTCGTCAAGGTATTATGAGCAGTTCTTC.

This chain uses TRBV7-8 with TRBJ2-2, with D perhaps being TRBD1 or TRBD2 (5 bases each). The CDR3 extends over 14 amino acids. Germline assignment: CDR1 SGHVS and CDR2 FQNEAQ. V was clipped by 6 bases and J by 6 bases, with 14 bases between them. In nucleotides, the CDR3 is TGTGCCAGCAGGAGTGGGACCGGCCCCGGGGAGCTGTTTTTT. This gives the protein CASRSGTGPGELFF.

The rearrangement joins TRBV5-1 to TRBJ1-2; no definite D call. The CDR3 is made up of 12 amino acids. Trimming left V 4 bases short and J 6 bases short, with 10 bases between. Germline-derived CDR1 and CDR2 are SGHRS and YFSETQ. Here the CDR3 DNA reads TGCGCCAGCAGCCTTACATCGGATGGCTACACCTTC. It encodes CASSLTSDGYTF.

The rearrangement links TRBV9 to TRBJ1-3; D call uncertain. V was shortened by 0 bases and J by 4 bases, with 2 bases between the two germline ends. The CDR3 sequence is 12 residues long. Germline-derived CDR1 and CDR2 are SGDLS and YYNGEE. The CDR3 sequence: CASSVDGNTIYF. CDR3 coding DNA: TGTGCCAGCAGCGTAGACGGAAACACCATATATTTT.

CDR3 in amino acids: CASSQVGTGPYEQYF. The CDR3 DNA follows: TGTGCCAGCAGCCAAGTTGGGACAGGCCCCTACGAGCAGTACTTC. The V gene is TRBV7-6, the J gene TRBJ2-7; 8 bases agree with TRBD1. Germline V gene data show CDR1 as SGHVS and CDR2 as FNYEAQ. With V trimmed by 5 bases and J by 2 bases, 8 bases remained unmatched. The CDR3 is made up of 15 amino acids.

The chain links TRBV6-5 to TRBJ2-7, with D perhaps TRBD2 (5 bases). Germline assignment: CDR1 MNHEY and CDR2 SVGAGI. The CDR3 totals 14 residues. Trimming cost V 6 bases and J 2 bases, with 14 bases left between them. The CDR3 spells CASRRDPSAYEQYF. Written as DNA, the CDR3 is TGTGCCAGCAGACGGGATCCCTCGGCCTACGAGCAGTACTTC.

CDR3 in DNA: TGTGCCAGCAGTTATAGGACAGGCTTTAACTATGGCTACACCTTC. The encoded protein is CASSYRTGFNYGYTF. The rearrangement links TRBV6-5 to TRBJ1-2, with 7 bases that match TRBD1. Germline trimming cut 3 bases from V and 1 base from J; bases unmatched to any gene: 5. The CDR3 consists of 15 residues. Germline V gene data show CDR1 as MNHEY and CDR2 as SVGAGI.

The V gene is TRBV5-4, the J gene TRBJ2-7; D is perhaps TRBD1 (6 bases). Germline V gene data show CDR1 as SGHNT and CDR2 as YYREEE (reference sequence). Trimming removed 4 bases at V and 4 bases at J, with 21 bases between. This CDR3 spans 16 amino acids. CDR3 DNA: TGTGCCAGCAGCAAGTTCAGGGGATCTGGCGTGTACGAGCAGTACTTC. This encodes CASSKFRGSGVYEQYF.

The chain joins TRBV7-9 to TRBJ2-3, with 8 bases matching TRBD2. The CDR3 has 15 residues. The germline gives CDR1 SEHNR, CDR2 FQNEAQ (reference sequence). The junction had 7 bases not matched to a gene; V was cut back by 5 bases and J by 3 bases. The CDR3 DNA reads TGTGCCAGCAGCCCGGCTGGGACTAGGACAGATACGCAGTATTTT. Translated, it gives CASSPAGTRTDTQYF.

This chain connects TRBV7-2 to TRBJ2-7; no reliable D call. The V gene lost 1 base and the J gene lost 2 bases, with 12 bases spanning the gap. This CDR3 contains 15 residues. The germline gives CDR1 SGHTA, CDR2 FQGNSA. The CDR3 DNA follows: TGTGCCAGCAGCTTAGTTCCTTTTGGAGCCTACGAGCAGTACTTC. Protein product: CASSLVPFGAYEQYF.

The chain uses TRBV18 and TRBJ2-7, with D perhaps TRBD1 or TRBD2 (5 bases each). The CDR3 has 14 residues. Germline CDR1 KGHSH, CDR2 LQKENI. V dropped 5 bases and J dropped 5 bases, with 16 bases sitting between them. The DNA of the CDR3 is TGTGCCAGCTCATCCCAGGGAGAAGAGGACGAGCAGTACTTC. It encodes CASSSQGEEDEQYF.

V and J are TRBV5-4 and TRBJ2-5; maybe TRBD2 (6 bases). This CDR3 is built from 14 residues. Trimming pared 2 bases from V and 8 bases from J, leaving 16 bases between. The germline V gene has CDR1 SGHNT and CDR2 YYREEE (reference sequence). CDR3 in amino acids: CASSFAGLPGTQYF. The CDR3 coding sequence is TGTGCCAGCAGCTTCGCGGGACTCCCAGGTACCCAGTACTTC. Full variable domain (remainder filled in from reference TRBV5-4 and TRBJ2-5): ETGVTQSPTHLIKTRGQQVTLRCSSQSGHNTVSWYQQALGQGPQFIFQYYREEENGRGNFPPRFSGLQFPNYSSELNVNALELDDSALYLCASSFAGLPGTQYFGPGTRLLVL.